Following are 13 T cell receptor beta chains from one sample sequenced in a study of radiation and T cells in renal cell carcinoma. Treatment: treatment-naive control, cytoreductive nephrectomy. Data came from immunoSEQ multiplex PCR; TCRdb stores just in-frame clones and leaves some out. The repertoire consists of about 15,000 clones, with 62% occurring once and the leading ten covering 15% to 20%. Sequencing used tumor tissue, obtained from a patient whose treatment was nephrectomy without radiotherapy. The source is a man in his sixties with renal cell carcinoma.

The genes are TRBV7-2 and TRBJ2-1; 7 bases align to TRBD1. V was clipped by 3 bases and J by 2 bases; unmatched bases: 4. CDR1 is SGHTA, CDR2 FQGNSA, per germline. CDR3 length: 15 residues. The CDR3 spells CASSFGQVPYNEQFF. CDR3 DNA sequence: TGTGCCAGCAGCTTCGGACAGGTCCCCTACAATGAGCAGTTCTTC.

V and J are TRBV4-3 and TRBJ2-3; TRBD2 aligns across 7 bases. The CDR3 covers 16 residues. CDR1 and CDR2 from the germline V gene are LGHNA and YSLEER. J gave up 1 base and V 0 bases, and 4 bases lay outside the gene matches. CDR3 nucleotides: TGCGCCAGCAGCCAAGAATTCGCGGGAGGCACAGATACGCAGTATTTT. Translation: CASSQEFAGGTDTQYF.

The CDR3 spells CASSLTGQGETQYF. DNA for the CDR3: TGTGCCAGCAGCCTTACAGGACAGGGAGAGACCCAGTACTTC. The rearrangement links TRBV5-6 to TRBJ2-5; the match to TRBD1 covers 8 bases. Per the germline V gene, CDR1 is SGHDT and CDR2 is YYEEEE. V lost 4 bases, J lost 4 bases, and 6 bases stayed unmatched. The CDR3 is 14 amino acids. Drawing the rest from reference TRBV5-6 and TRBJ2-5, the complete variable domain is DAGVTQSPTHLIKTRGQQVTLRCSPKSGHDTVSWYQQALGQGPQFIFQYYEEEERQRGNFPDRFSGHQFPNYSSELNVNALLLGDSALYLCASSLTGQGETQYFGPGTRLLVL.

The chain uses TRBV4-1 and TRBJ1-4, with TRBD1 as a possible D gene (5 bases). The CDR3 spans 16 residues. V was shortened by 0 bases and J by 7 bases, with 15 bases between the two germline ends. The germline CDR1 and CDR2 sequences are MGHRA and YSYEKL. Written as DNA, the CDR3 is TGCGCCAGCAGCCAAGAAGGCGGCAGGGAGGGTGAAAAACTGTTTTTT. Its translation is CASSQEGGREGEKLFF.

This chain connects TRBV9 to TRBJ2-7, with 7 bases aligning to TRBD1. The CDR3 has 19 amino acids. The ends lost 0 bases at V and 3 bases at J; junction bases unmatched: 18. The germline gives CDR1 SGDLS, CDR2 YYNGEE. The DNA for the CDR3 is TGTGCCAGCAGCGTAGCTACGAGTATGGGAACAGGGGTCCACTACGAGCAGTACTTC. It yields the protein CASSVATSMGTGVHYEQYF.

This chain links TRBV7-2 with TRBJ2-5; possibly TRBD2 for D (6 bases). The germline gives CDR1 SGHTA, CDR2 FQGNSA. V lost 5 bases and J 5 bases, leaving 12 bases between the germline ends. The CDR3 runs 13 residues. The CDR3 DNA is TGTGCCAGCAGCCCTTACGGGAGCGAGACCCAGTACTTC. It encodes CASSPYGSETQYF.

By share of the sample, this clone is medium-sized. The rearrangement links TRBV16 to TRBJ1-4, with D hard to call. V lost 2 bases, J lost 0 bases, and 19 bases lay in between. The CDR3 has 19 amino acids. Germline CDR1 reads KGHSY; CDR2 reads FQNENV. The CDR3 DNA is TGTGCCAGCAGCCAACAAAGGTTGGACTACCTCGCAACTAATGAAAAACTGTTTTTT. Its protein is CASSQQRLDYLATNEKLFF.

This clone was observed a few times. This rearrangement joins TRBV30 to TRBJ2-7; 7 bases align to TRBD2. This CDR3 is built from 12 residues. Germline V CDR1 and CDR2: GTSNPN, SVGIG (reference sequence). With 5 bases clipped from V and 5 bases from J, the junction kept 6 bases outside the gene matches. The CDR3 DNA follows: TGTGCCTGGGGGAGGACTAGGCACGAGCAGTACTTC. Amino acids: CAWGRTRHEQYF.

V is TRBV7-8 and J is TRBJ2-6; a possible D gene is TRBD1 (6 bases). V was shortened by 3 bases and J by 4 bases, with 10 bases between the two germline ends. The CDR3 extends over 15 amino acids. From germline, CDR1 is SGHVS and CDR2 FQNEAQ. CDR3 sequence: CASSFWGTGANVLTF. In nucleotides, the CDR3 is TGTGCCAGCAGCTTCTGGGGGACAGGGGCCAACGTCCTGACTTTC.

This sequence joins TRBV9 and TRBJ2-5, with D tentatively TRBD1 or TRBD2 (5 bases each). V was trimmed by 2 bases and J by 3 bases, leaving 11 bases between them. Germline V gives CDR1 SGDLS, CDR2 YYNGEE. The CDR3 is 14 amino acids. The chain's CDR3 is CASSVGGNEETQYF. In nucleotides, the CDR3 is TGTGCCAGCAGCGTTGGGGGAAACGAAGAGACCCAGTACTTC.

This clone was recorded a few times. The chain combines TRBV29-1 with TRBJ2-5, with TRBD1 matching 8 bases. The CDR3 sequence is 12 residues long. Germline values: CDR1 SQVTM, CDR2 ANQGSEA. The junction had 4 bases not matched to a gene; V was cut back by 6 bases and J by 4 bases. As DNA, the CDR3 is TGCAGCGTAGGAGGACAGGGAGAGACCCAGTACTTC. Translation: CSVGGQGETQYF.

V is TRBV18 and J is TRBJ2-3; D is unclear. The V end lost 4 bases, the J end lost 0 bases, and 14 bases lay between the germline ends. The CDR3 is 16 amino acids. Per the germline V gene, CDR1 is KGHSH and CDR2 is LQKENI. CDR3 in amino acids: CASSLRASTSTDTQYF. In nucleotides, the CDR3 is TGTGCCAGCTCACTCCGGGCCTCGACAAGCACAGATACGCAGTATTTT.

J is TRBJ1-2 and V is TRBV2; D perhaps matches TRBD1 (6 bases). CDR3 length equals 13 residues. Looked up from germline, CDR1 is SNHLY and CDR2 is FYNNEI. V was shortened by 6 bases and J by 5 bases, with 13 bases between the two germline ends. The CDR3, as DNA: TGTGCCAGCAGCCCGGACAGAGAGTATGGCTACACCTTC. It encodes CASSPDREYGYTF. Looking up the rest from reference TRBV2 and TRBJ1-2 gives the full variable domain: EPEVTQTPSHQVTQMGQEVILRCVPISNHLYFYWYRQILGQKVEFLVSFYNNEISEKSEIFDDQFSVERPDGSNFTLKIRSTKLEDSAMYFCASSPDREYGYTFGSGTRLTVV.